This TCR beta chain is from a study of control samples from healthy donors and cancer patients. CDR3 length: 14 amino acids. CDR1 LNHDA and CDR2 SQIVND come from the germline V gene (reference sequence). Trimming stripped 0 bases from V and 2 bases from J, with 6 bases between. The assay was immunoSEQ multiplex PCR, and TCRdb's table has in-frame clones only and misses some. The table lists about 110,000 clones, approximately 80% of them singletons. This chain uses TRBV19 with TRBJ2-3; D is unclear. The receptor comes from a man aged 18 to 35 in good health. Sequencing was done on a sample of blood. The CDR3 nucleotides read TGTGCCAGTAGTATAGACCAATCCACAGATACGCAGTATTTT. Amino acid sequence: CASSIDQSTDTQYF. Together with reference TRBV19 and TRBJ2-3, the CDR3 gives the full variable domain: DGGITQSPKYLFRKEGQNVTLSCEQNLNHDAMYWYRQDPGQGLRLIYYSQIVNDFQKGDIAEGYSVSREKKESFPLTVTSAQKNPTAFYLCASSIDQSTDTQYFGPGTRLTVL.